A selection of T cell receptor beta chains follows, all from one sample in a study of CD8 T cells in ankylosing spondylitis. TCRdb passed the 5' RACE reads through MiXCR, listing each CDR3 protein once. The sample lists nearly 250,000 distinct CDR3 sequences, 30% to 40% occurring once. Material: blood, either unsorted or a sorted T cell fraction (not recorded which). All receptors come from a male donor with ankylosing spondylitis or in good health (not recorded which). CDR3s include the opening cysteine and the closing phenylalanine or tryptophan. Each record gives: V gene, clone size, D gene, J gene, CDR3 protein, CDR3 DNA. The D gene is left open where the match is weak. Size values are once, few and many counts, or a class for expanded clones, and some rows have none.

v_gene: TRBV30; abundance: -; d_gene: -; j_gene: TRBJ2-2; CDR3aa: CAWMGRTGELFF; CDR3nt: TGTGCCTGGATGGGTAGGACCGGGGAGCTGTTTTTT
v_gene: TRBV29-1; abundance: few; d_gene: -; j_gene: TRBJ2-7; CDR3aa: CSVEGTKPYEQYF; CDR3nt: TGCAGCGTTGAAGGCACGAAACCCTACGAGCAGTACTTC
v_gene: TRBV3-1; abundance: few; d_gene: TRBD1; j_gene: TRBJ1-3; CDR3aa: CASSTTGDARNTIYF; CDR3nt: TGTGCCAGCAGCACAACAGGGGATGCAAGAAACACCATATATTTT
v_gene: TRBV12-3/TRBV12-4; abundance: -; d_gene: -; j_gene: TRBJ2-7; CDR3aa: CASSLPHSGRYEQYF; CDR3nt: TGTGCCAGCAGTTTACCCCACTCGGGACGCTACGAGCAGTACTTC
v_gene: TRBV6-1; abundance: -; d_gene: TRBD2; j_gene: TRBJ2-7; CDR3aa: CASSEGRLAVYEQYF; CDR3nt: TGTGCCAGCAGTGAGGGAAGGCTAGCGGTCTACGAGCAGTACTTC
v_gene: TRBV7-8; abundance: few; d_gene: TRBD2; j_gene: TRBJ2-7; CDR3aa: CASSETSGGTQEQYF; CDR3nt: TGTGCCAGCAGCGAGACTAGCGGGGGGACTCAGGAGCAGTACTTC
v_gene: TRBV20-1; abundance: -; d_gene: -; j_gene: TRBJ1-1; CDR3aa: CSAPRDTAQNTEAFF; CDR3nt: TGCAGTGCTCCCCGGGACACGGCACAGAACACTGAAGCTTTCTTT
v_gene: TRBV20-1; abundance: many; d_gene: TRBD2; j_gene: TRBJ2-3; CDR3aa: CSARDETSGGGTDTQYF; CDR3nt: TGCAGTGCTAGAGATGAGACTAGCGGGGGGGGCACAGATACGCAGTATTTT
v_gene: TRBV9; abundance: -; d_gene: -; j_gene: TRBJ2-7; CDR3aa: CASSPEGGLDYEQYF; CDR3nt: TGTGCCAGCAGCCCCGAGGGGGGCCTAGATTACGAGCAGTACTTC
v_gene: TRBV15; abundance: few; d_gene: TRBD1; j_gene: TRBJ2-7; CDR3aa: CATSREQGDTYEQYF; CDR3nt: TGTGCCACCAGCAGAGAGCAGGGGGACACCTACGAGCAGTACTTC
v_gene: TRBV12-3/TRBV12-4; abundance: -; d_gene: TRBD1; j_gene: TRBJ2-7; CDR3aa: CASSMGQGIFYEQYF; CDR3nt: TGTGCCAGCAGCATGGGACAGGGGATTTTCTACGAGCAGTACTTC
v_gene: TRBV3-1; abundance: -; d_gene: TRBD2; j_gene: TRBJ2-1; CDR3aa: CASSRTSGGNRDEQFF; CDR3nt: TGTGCCAGCAGTAGGACTAGCGGGGGGAACCGGGATGAGCAGTTCTTC
v_gene: TRBV28; abundance: -; d_gene: TRBD1; j_gene: TRBJ1-6; CDR3aa: CASITTGASPLHF; CDR3nt: TGTGCCAGCATTACAACAGGGGCTTCACCCCTCCACTTT
v_gene: TRBV7-6; abundance: few; d_gene: -; j_gene: TRBJ2-3; CDR3aa: CASTLGGLGGADTQYF; CDR3nt: TGTGCCAGCACCCTGGGAGGTCTAGGGGGTGCAGATACGCAGTATTTT
v_gene: TRBV20-1; abundance: -; d_gene: -; j_gene: TRBJ1-1; CDR3aa: CSARDRDMNTEAFF; CDR3nt: TGCAGTGCTAGGGACAGAGACATGAACACTGAAGCTTTCTTT
v_gene: TRBV15; abundance: once; d_gene: -; j_gene: TRBJ2-5; CDR3aa: CATSSAWGSQETQYF; CDR3nt: TGTGCCACCAGCAGCGCGTGGGGGAGCCAAGAGACCCAGTACTTC
v_gene: TRBV14; abundance: -; d_gene: -; j_gene: TRBJ2-3; CDR3aa: CASSQDLVADTQYF; CDR3nt: TGTGCCAGCAGCCAAGATCTTGTCGCAGATACGCAGTATTTT
v_gene: TRBV10-2; abundance: few; d_gene: -; j_gene: TRBJ2-2; CDR3aa: CASSQHVNTGELFF; CDR3nt: TGCGCCAGCAGCCAGCACGTGAACACCGGGGAGCTGTTTTTT
v_gene: TRBV7-2; abundance: few; d_gene: TRBD2; j_gene: TRBJ2-2; CDR3aa: CASSLEPSGGALGELFF; CDR3nt: TGTGCCAGCAGCTTAGAGCCTAGCGGGGGGGCTCTCGGGGAGCTGTTTTTT
v_gene: TRBV12-3/TRBV12-4; abundance: -; d_gene: -; j_gene: TRBJ1-2; CDR3aa: CASSPRGTPNRGYTF; CDR3nt: TGTGCCAGCAGCCCCCGAGGGACACCTAATCGAGGCTACACCTTC
v_gene: TRBV12-3/TRBV12-4; abundance: -; d_gene: TRBD1; j_gene: TRBJ2-7; CDR3aa: CASKAQGAGYEQYF; CDR3nt: TGTGCCAGCAAAGCTCAGGGGGCTGGGTACGAGCAGTACTTC
v_gene: TRBV4-2; abundance: -; d_gene: TRBD2; j_gene: TRBJ2-7; CDR3aa: CASSQEASGASTYEQYF; CDR3nt: TGTGCCAGCAGCCAAGAAGCTAGCGGGGCCTCCACCTACGAGCAGTACTTC
v_gene: TRBV10-2; abundance: -; d_gene: -; j_gene: TRBJ1-1; CDR3aa: CASSESRGTEAFF; CDR3nt: TGCGCCAGCAGTGAGTCGAGGGGCACTGAAGCTTTCTTT
v_gene: TRBV25-1; abundance: few; d_gene: TRBD1; j_gene: TRBJ2-7; CDR3aa: CASRPTFAGDRGLLREQYF; CDR3nt: TGTGCCAGCCGACCGACATTCGCTGGGGACAGGGGACTCCTTAGGGAGCAGTACTTC
v_gene: TRBV9; abundance: few; d_gene: TRBD2; j_gene: TRBJ2-1; CDR3aa: CASSFSGGFYNEQFF; CDR3nt: TGTGCCAGCAGCTTTAGCGGGGGGTTTTACAATGAGCAGTTCTTC
v_gene: TRBV20-1; abundance: -; d_gene: -; j_gene: TRBJ1-6; CDR3aa: CSARASSYNSPLHF; CDR3nt: TGCAGTGCTAGGGCGAGCTCCTATAATTCACCCCTCCACTTT